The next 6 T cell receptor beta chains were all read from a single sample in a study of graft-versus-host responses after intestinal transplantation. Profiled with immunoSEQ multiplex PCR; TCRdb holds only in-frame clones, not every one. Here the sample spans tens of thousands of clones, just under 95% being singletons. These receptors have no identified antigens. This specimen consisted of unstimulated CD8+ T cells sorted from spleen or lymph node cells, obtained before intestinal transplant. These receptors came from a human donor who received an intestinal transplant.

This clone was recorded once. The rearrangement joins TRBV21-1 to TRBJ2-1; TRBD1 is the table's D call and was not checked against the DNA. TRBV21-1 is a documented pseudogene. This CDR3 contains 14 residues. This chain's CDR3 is CASSKGGQGTEQFF. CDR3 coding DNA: TGTGCCAGCAGCAAAGGGGGACAAGGGACTGAGCAGTTCTTC.

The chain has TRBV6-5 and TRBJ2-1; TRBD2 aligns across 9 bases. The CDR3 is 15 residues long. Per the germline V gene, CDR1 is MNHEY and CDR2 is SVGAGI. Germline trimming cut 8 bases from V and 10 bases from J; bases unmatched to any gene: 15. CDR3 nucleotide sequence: TGTGCCAGCCGAGGGGAAACGGGACTAGCAGCGGAGCAGTTCTTC. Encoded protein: CASRGETGLAAEQFF.

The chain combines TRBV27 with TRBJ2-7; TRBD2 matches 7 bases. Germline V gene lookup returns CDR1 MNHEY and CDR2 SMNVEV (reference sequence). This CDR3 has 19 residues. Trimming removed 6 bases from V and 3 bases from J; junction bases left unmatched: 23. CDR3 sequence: CASSWGGLQGPTGDYEQYF. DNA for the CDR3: TGTGCCAGCAGCTGGGGGGGACTCCAAGGGCCAACAGGAGACTACGAGCAGTACTTC.

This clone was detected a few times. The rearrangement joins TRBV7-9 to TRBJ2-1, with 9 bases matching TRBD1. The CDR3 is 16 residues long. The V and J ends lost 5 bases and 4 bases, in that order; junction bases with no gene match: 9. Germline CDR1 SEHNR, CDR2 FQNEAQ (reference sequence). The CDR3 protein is CASSPGDRVGYNEQFF. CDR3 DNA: TGTGCCAGCAGCCCGGGGGACAGGGTGGGTTACAATGAGCAGTTCTTC. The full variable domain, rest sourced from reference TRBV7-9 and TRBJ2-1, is DTGVSQNPRHKITKRGQNVTFRCDPISEHNRLYWYRQTLGQGPEFLTYFQNEAQLEKSRLLSDRFSAERPKGSFSTLEIQRTEQGDSAMYLCASSPGDRVGYNEQFFGPGTRLTVL.

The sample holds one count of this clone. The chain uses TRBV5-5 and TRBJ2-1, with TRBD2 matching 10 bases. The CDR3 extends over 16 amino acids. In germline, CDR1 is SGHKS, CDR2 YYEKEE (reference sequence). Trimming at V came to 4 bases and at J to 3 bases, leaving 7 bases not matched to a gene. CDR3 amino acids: CASSTAGLAVYNEQFF. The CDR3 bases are TGTGCCAGCAGCACCGCCGGACTAGCGGTCTACAATGAGCAGTTCTTC.

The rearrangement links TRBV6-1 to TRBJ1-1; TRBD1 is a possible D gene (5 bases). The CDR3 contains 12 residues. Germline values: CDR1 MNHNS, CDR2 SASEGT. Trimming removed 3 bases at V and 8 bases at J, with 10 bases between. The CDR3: CASSDPGVEAFF. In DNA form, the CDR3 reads TGTGCCAGCAGTGACCCGGGGGTGGAAGCTTTCTTT.